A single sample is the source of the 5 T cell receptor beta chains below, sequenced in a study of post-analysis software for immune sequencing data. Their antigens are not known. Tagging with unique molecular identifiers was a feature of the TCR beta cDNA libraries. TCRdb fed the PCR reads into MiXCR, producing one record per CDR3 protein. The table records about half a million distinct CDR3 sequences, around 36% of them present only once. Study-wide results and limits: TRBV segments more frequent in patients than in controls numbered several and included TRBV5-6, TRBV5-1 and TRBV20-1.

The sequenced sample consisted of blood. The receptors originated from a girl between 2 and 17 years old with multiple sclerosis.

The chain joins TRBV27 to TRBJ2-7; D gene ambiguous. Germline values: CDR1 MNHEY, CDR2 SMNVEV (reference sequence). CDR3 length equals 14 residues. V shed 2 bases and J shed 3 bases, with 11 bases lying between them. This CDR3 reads CASSLGFSIYEQYF. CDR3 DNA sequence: TGTGCCAGCAGTTTAGGGTTCAGCATCTACGAGCAGTACTTC.

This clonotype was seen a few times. DNA for the CDR3: TGTGCCACCAGTAAACCTTCGGAGGGGAACATTCAGTACTTC. Translated: CATSKPSEGNIQYF. The genes are TRBV24-1 and TRBJ2-4, with a tentative D call TRBD2 (6 bases). Trimming shortened V by 6 bases and J by 7 bases, and 15 bases separated the two germline ends. CDR1 KGHDR and CDR2 SFDVKD come from the germline V gene. This CDR3 spans 14 amino acids.

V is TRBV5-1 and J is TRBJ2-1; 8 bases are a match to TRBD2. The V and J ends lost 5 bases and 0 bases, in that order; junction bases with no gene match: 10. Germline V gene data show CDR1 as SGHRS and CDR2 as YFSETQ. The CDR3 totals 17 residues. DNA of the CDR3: TGCGCCAGCAGAGGACTCGCGGGGGGCCTCTCCTACAATGAGCAGTTCTTC. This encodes CASRGLAGGLSYNEQFF. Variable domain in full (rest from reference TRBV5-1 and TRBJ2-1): KAGVTQTPRYLIKTRGQQVTLSCSPISGHRSVSWYQQTPGQGLQFLFEYFSETQRNKGNFPGRFSGRQFSNSRSEMNVSTLELGDSALYLCASRGLAGGLSYNEQFFGPGTRLTVL.

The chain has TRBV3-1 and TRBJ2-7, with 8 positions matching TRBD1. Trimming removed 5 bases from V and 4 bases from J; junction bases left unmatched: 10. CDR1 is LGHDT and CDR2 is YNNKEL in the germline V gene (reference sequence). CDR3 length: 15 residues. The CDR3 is CASSSRSRGQYEQYF. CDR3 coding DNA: TGTGCCAGCAGCTCGCGGAGCAGGGGGCAGTACGAGCAGTACTTC.

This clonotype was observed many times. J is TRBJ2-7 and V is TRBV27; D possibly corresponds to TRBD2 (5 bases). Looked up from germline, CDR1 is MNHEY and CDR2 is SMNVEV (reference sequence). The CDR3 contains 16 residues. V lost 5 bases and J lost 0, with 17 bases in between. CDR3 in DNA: TGTGCCAGCAGTACATACTCCGGACTCGGCTCCTACGAGCAGTACTTC. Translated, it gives CASSTYSGLGSYEQYF.